This is a list of T cell receptor beta chains from one sample in a study of cytomegalovirus exposure and HLA in healthy donors. Sequencing used immunoSEQ multiplex PCR; TCRdb keeps in-frame clones, though not all of them. The profile shows about 130,000 clones, about two thirds of them singletons. Source material: PBMCs. The source of these receptors is a man in his fifties in good health and CMV-seropositive. Both conserved end residues are part of each CDR3. A D gene is named only where the DNA matches it firmly. A row's size may be missing; if present it is once, few, many or a size class.

v_gene	d_gene	abundance	j_gene	CDR3aa	CDR3nt
TRBV7-9	TRBD2	.	TRBJ2-1	CASSLGTSGSRFF	TGTGCCAGCAGCTTAGGTACTAGCGGGAGTCGGTTCTTC
TRBV5-1	TRBD2	.	TRBJ2-7	CASSLAASGGHHEQYF	TGCGCCAGCAGCTTGGCCGCTTCGGGGGGGCACCACGAGCAGTACTTC
TRBV9	.	.	TRBJ1-1	CASSVGQTNTEAFF	TGTGCCAGCAGCGTAGGACAAACCAACACTGAAGCTTTCTTT
TRBV7-9	TRBD2	.	TRBJ2-4	CSSSPGRDIQYF	TGTTCCAGCAGCCCGGGGAGGGACATTCAGTACTTC
TRBV5-1	TRBD2	few	TRBJ2-1	CASSLQGLAGGPNEQFF	TGCGCCAGCAGCTTACAAGGTCTAGCGGGGGGGCCGAATGAGCAGTTCTTC
TRBV7-9	TRBD2	once	TRBJ2-2	CASARGGSTGELFF	TGTGCCAGCGCTAGGGGCGGGAGCACCGGGGAGCTGTTTTTT
TRBV11-3	.	once	TRBJ2-2	CASSQKRRLNTGELFF	TGTGCCAGCAGCCAAAAGAGGAGGCTCAACACCGGGGAGCTGTTTTTT
TRBV2	.	.	TRBJ1-6	CASGGDSPLHF	TGTGCCAGTGGGGGGGACTCACCCCTCCACTTT
TRBV5-4	.	few	TRBJ1-1	CASSGGQLLTEAFF	TGTGCCAGCAGCGGTGGACAGTTACTCACTGAAGCTTTCTTT
TRBV7-7	.	.	TRBJ2-5	CASSQEGGETQYF	TGTGCCAGCAGCCAGGAGGGAGGAGAGACCCAGTACTTC
TRBV5-4	.	.	TRBJ1-1	CASSLLMDRNTEAFF	TGTGCCAGCAGCCTCCTCATGGACAGGAACACTGAAGCTTTCTTT
TRBV7-6	TRBD1	.	TRBJ2-7	CASSLDRGSYEQYF	TGTGCCAGCAGCTTGGACAGGGGGTCATACGAGCAGTACTTC
TRBV5-4	.	.	TRBJ1-2	CASSQSRGGYGYTF	TGTGCCAGCAGCCAGAGTAGGGGTGGGTATGGCTACACCTTC
TRBV15	TRBD1	.	TRBJ1-5	CATSRDGAGGQPQHF	TGTGCCACCAGCAGAGATGGGGCAGGGGGTCAGCCCCAGCATTTT
TRBV21-1	.	few	TRBJ2-7	CASSRDREVSREQYF	TGTGCCAGCAGTAGGGACAGGGAGGTCTCTCGAGAGCAGTACTTC
TRBV5-1	.	.	TRBJ1-2	CASSPAPVRGGYTF	TGCGCCAGCAGCCCCGCCCCAGTTAGAGGTGGCTACACCTTC
TRBV5-5	TRBD2	.	TRBJ2-3	CASSRLATSTDTQYF	TGTGCCAGCAGCCGACTAGCGACCAGCACAGATACGCAGTATTTT
TRBV2	TRBD1	.	TRBJ1-5	CASSERGTGVGQPQHF	TGTGCCAGCAGTGAACGCGGGACAGGGGTTGGGCAGCCCCAGCATTTT
TRBV18	.	.	TRBJ2-2	CASSPRSSGTGELFF	TGTGCCAGCTCACCACGCTCGTCGGGTACCGGGGAGCTGTTTTTT
TRBV7-2	.	.	TRBJ2-1	CASSLTDNEQFF	TGTGCCAGCAGCTTGACAGACAATGAGCAGTTCTTC
TRBV6-5	TRBD2	.	TRBJ2-1	CASSYSPAGVYNEQFF	TGTGCCAGCAGTTACTCCCCAGCGGGGGTATACAATGAGCAGTTCTTC
TRBV18	TRBD2	.	TRBJ2-1	CASSPRRPGLAGEATRNEQFF	TGTGCCAGCTCACCCAGGAGGCCGGGACTAGCGGGAGAGGCGACCCGGAATGAGCAGTTCTTC
TRBV9	.	.	TRBJ2-4	CASSVDAGDIQYF	TGTGCCAGCAGCGTAGATGCCGGGGACATTCAGTACTTC
TRBV6-5	TRBD1	.	TRBJ1-1	CASRKRDRGREAFF	TGTGCCAGCAGAAAAAGGGACAGGGGGCGTGAAGCTTTCTTT
TRBV20-1	TRBD1	.	TRBJ1-1	CGTGDTEAFF	TGTGGGACAGGGGACACTGAAGCTTTCTTT
TRBV25-1	.	.	TRBJ1-1	CASSASPYRASNTEAFF	TGTGCCAGCAGTGCGTCTCCTTACAGGGCCTCGAACACTGAAGCTTTCTTT
TRBV11-3	TRBD1	.	TRBJ2-7	CASSLDLGQGSYEQYF	TGTGCCAGCAGCTTAGATCTTGGACAGGGCTCCTACGAGCAGTACTTC
TRBV5-1	TRBD2	.	TRBJ2-3	CASSTSGRRDTQYF	TGCGCCAGCTCAACTAGCGGGAGAAGGGATACGCAGTATTTT
TRBV10-3	TRBD1	.	TRBJ1-1	CAISDSDRGGEAFF	TGTGCCATCAGTGATAGCGACAGGGGGGGTGAAGCTTTCTTT
TRBV18	.	.	TRBJ1-1	CASSPRTVNTEAFF	TGTGCCAGCTCACCACGGACAGTGAACACTGAAGCTTTCTTT
TRBV10-3	.	.	TRBJ2-2	CAISVLGGNTGELSF	TGTGCCATCAGTGTCCTCGGGGGAAACACCGGGGAGCTGTCTTTT
TRBV5-6	.	once	TRBJ2-3	CASSLGPRGQYF	TGTGCCAGCAGCTTGGGACCCCGGGGGCAGTATTTT
TRBV5-1	TRBD2	.	TRBJ2-3	CASSLISGGADTQYF	TGCGCCAGCAGCTTGATTAGCGGGGGGGCAGATACGCAGTATTTT
TRBV9	.	.	TRBJ2-2	CASSVAGFNTGELFF	TGTGCCAGCAGCGTAGCCGGGTTTAACACCGGGGAGCTGTTTTTT
TRBV5-5	TRBD1	.	TRBJ1-1	CASSPSRDRVRAEAFF	TGTGCCAGCAGCCCCAGTAGAGACAGGGTGCGGGCTGAAGCTTTCTTT
TRBV7-9	.	.	TRBJ1-4	CASSLVVGREDEKLFF	TGTGCCAGCAGCTTAGTCGTTGGCAGGGAGGATGAAAAACTGTTTTTT
TRBV27	.	.	TRBJ1-2	CASSPTSPRQGYTF	TGTGCCAGCAGTCCGACCTCCCCCAGGCAGGGCTACACCTTC
TRBV7-8	.	once	TRBJ2-7	CASSSGATAYEQYF	TGTGCCAGCAGCTCGGGAGCGACAGCCTACGAGCAGTACTTC
TRBV28	.	few	TRBJ1-3	CASSLASRSGNTIYF	TGTGCCAGCAGTTTAGCCTCCAGATCTGGAAACACCATATATTTT
TRBV7-9	.	.	TRBJ1-2	CASSPLGGSGGYTF	TGTGCCAGCAGCCCACTAGGGGGTTCGGGAGGCTACACCTTC
TRBV19	.	.	TRBJ1-5	CASKFRGGDQPQHF	TGTGCCAGTAAGTTCAGAGGGGGTGATCAGCCCCAGCATTTT
TRBV4-2	TRBD2	.	TRBJ2-1	CASSLTLAGGSYNEQFF	TGTGCCAGCAGCCTAACCCTAGCGGGGGGTTCTTACAATGAGCAGTTCTTC
TRBV6-6	TRBD2	few	TRBJ2-1	CASSTSGTSGYNEQFF	TGTGCCAGCAGCACGTCGGGGACTAGCGGTTACAATGAGCAGTTCTTC
TRBV12-5	.	.	TRBJ1-1	CASGLRGLDTEAFF	TGTGCTAGTGGTTTAAGGGGACTGGACACTGAAGCTTTCTTT
TRBV19	.	.	TRBJ2-7	CASRMTKSSYEQYF	TGTGCCAGTAGGATGACAAAGAGCTCCTACGAGCAGTACTTC
TRBV9	TRBD2	.	TRBJ2-1	CATTRTSSYNEQFF	TGTGCCACTACTAGGACTAGTAGCTACAATGAGCAGTTCTTC
TRBV19	.	.	TRBJ1-2	CASSIGQDYGYTF	TGTGCCAGTAGTATAGGTCAGGACTATGGCTACACCTTC
TRBV29-1	.	.	TRBJ1-2	CSVDLGYTF	TGCAGCGTTGATCTTGGCTACACCTTC
TRBV6-1	TRBD2	few	TRBJ2-1	CASIPTGAGGEQFF	TGTGCCAGCATTCCGACCGGAGCGGGGGGTGAGCAGTTCTTC
TRBV6-6	.	few	TRBJ1-2	CASSYSQGPNGYTF	TGTGCCAGCAGTTACTCCCAGGGCCCGAATGGCTACACCTTC
TRBV28	.	.	TRBJ1-5	CASIAGFGQPQHF	TGTGCCAGCATCGCAGGCTTCGGACAGCCCCAGCATTTT
TRBV7-3	.	.	TRBJ2-1	CASSLQRGGYNEQFF	TGTGCCAGCAGCTTACAACGGGGAGGCTACAATGAGCAGTTCTTC
TRBV7-9	TRBD1	.	TRBJ1-1	CSSSLLGQGPPAFF	TGTTCCAGCAGCTTACTGGGACAGGGTCCCCCAGCTTTCTTT
TRBV5-1	.	.	TRBJ1-4	CASSLDTAGITGVEKLFF	TGCGCCAGCAGCTTGGATACGGCGGGGATAACAGGTGTTGAAAAACTGTTTTTT
TRBV7-9	.	.	TRBJ1-4	CASSRRGEKLFF	TGTGCCAGCAGCCGAAGAGGTGAAAAACTGTTTTTT
TRBV5-6	TRBD1	.	TRBJ2-7	CASSDRGLYEQYF	TGTGCCTCATCGGACAGGGGGCTCTACGAGCAGTACTTC
TRBV12-5	TRBD2	.	TRBJ2-5	CASGLLAGGRGPGETQYF	TGTGCTAGTGGTTTGCTAGCGGGAGGTAGGGGTCCTGGAGAGACCCAGTACTTC